This TCR beta chain was recovered during a study of T cell repertoires in aging, cancer and after chemotherapy. TCR beta rearrangements were amplified from peripheral blood genomic DNA. The CDR3 totals 17 residues. The V gene lost 2 bases and the J gene lost 5 bases, with 20 bases spanning the gap. Per germline, CDR1 SGHNT and CDR2 YYREEE (reference sequence). TRB rearrangements spanning V, D and J were amplified using mixed TRB-A/B primers. TCRdb independently ran MiXCR on the multiplex PCR reads; one entry per CDR3 protein. The table lists under 7,500 distinct CDR3 sequences, roughly 29% of them singletons.

V gene TRBV5-4 combines with J gene TRBJ2-1; the D gene is possibly TRBD1 (6 bases). The sequenced sample was blood. The origin of this receptor is a human donor in good health. CDR3 protein: CASSLSGGLGGNNEQFF. DNA for the CDR3: TGTGCCAGCAGCTTAAGCGGAGGTTTAGGGGGAAACAATGAGCAGTTCTTC. Using reference TRBV5-4 and TRBJ2-1 for the parts outside the CDR3, the full variable domain is ETGVTQSPTHLIKTRGQQVTLRCSSQSGHNTVSWYQQALGQGPQFIFQYYREEENGRGNFPPRFSGLQFPNYSSELNVNALELDDSALYLCASSLSGGLGGNNEQFFGPGTRLTVL.